A selection of T cell receptor beta chains follows, all from one sample in a study of T cells in localized non-small cell lung cancer. Repertoires were generated with immunoSEQ multiplex PCR, while TCRdb's copy carries only in-frame clones and drops some. The sample shows around 69,000 clones, around 90% of them seen only once. Material: peripheral blood, obtained before any cancer treatment. These receptors were taken from a woman aged 35 to 70 with stage I lung adenocarcinoma. CDR3s include the opening cysteine and the closing phenylalanine or tryptophan. Fields, in order: clone size, V gene, J gene, D gene, CDR3 protein, CDR3 DNA. The D gene is left open where the match is weak. Clone size is stated in some rows and not others, as once, few, many or a class when expanded.

clone size: once; V gene: TRBV30; J gene: TRBJ2-1; D gene: NA; CDR3 protein: CAWISRGSYNEQFF; CDR3 DNA: TGTGCCTGGATATCCAGGGGCTCCTACAATGAGCAGTTCTTC
clone size: NA; V gene: TRBV5-6; J gene: TRBJ2-1; D gene: TRBD2; CDR3 protein: CASSLTPGTSVDEQFF; CDR3 DNA: TGTGCCAGCAGCTTAACCCCAGGGACTAGCGTGGATGAGCAGTTCTTC
clone size: once; V gene: TRBV6-6; J gene: TRBJ1-1; D gene: NA; CDR3 protein: CASSNTGSSSGEAFF; CDR3 DNA: TGTGCCAGCAGTAACACGGGTAGTTCGTCGGGGGAAGCTTTCTTT
clone size: once; V gene: TRBV6-6; J gene: TRBJ1-1; D gene: NA; CDR3 protein: CASSYTGSIRHTEAFF; CDR3 DNA: TGTGCCAGCAGTTATACAGGGAGTATTAGGCACACTGAAGCTTTCTTT
clone size: NA; V gene: TRBV29-1; J gene: TRBJ1-2; D gene: NA; CDR3 protein: CSVQQGRSGYTF; CDR3 DNA: TGCAGCGTTCAACAGGGTCGAAGTGGCTACACCTTC
clone size: NA; V gene: TRBV6-1; J gene: TRBJ2-7; D gene: TRBD2; CDR3 protein: CASSEGLAGGLYEQYF; CDR3 DNA: TGTGCCAGCAGTGAAGGGCTCGCGGGGGGGCTCTACGAGCAGTACTTC
clone size: few; V gene: TRBV10-3; J gene: TRBJ2-1; D gene: NA; CDR3 protein: CASQPGTRDNEQFF; CDR3 DNA: TGTGCCTCCCAACCCGGGACCCGCGATAATGAGCAGTTCTTC
clone size: NA; V gene: TRBV6-5; J gene: TRBJ1-6; D gene: NA; CDR3 protein: CASSYSGRNDSPLHF; CDR3 DNA: TGTGCCAGCAGTTATTCAGGTCGGAATGATTCACCCCTCCACTTT
clone size: NA; V gene: TRBV7-8; J gene: TRBJ2-7; D gene: NA; CDR3 protein: CASSPDSTNYYF; CDR3 DNA: TGTGCCAGCAGTCCCGACAGTACAAATTATTACTTC
clone size: NA; V gene: TRBV6-1; J gene: TRBJ1-6; D gene: TRBD1; CDR3 protein: CATPGEDRENSPLHF; CDR3 DNA: TGTGCCACCCCTGGTGAGGACAGGGAAAATTCACCCCTCCACTTT
clone size: NA; V gene: TRBV2; J gene: TRBJ1-1; D gene: NA; CDR3 protein: CASSRDKLNTEAFF; CDR3 DNA: TGTGCCAGCAGCCGAGACAAATTGAACACTGAAGCTTTCTTT
clone size: NA; V gene: TRBV6-5; J gene: TRBJ1-1; D gene: TRBD1; CDR3 protein: CASRSTGTGGTEAFF; CDR3 DNA: TGTGCCAGCAGGTCGACAGGGACAGGAGGGACTGAAGCTTTCTTT
clone size: few; V gene: TRBV5-8; J gene: TRBJ1-1; D gene: TRBD1; CDR3 protein: CASSRGQYITEAFF; CDR3 DNA: TGTGCCAGCAGCCGGGGACAGTATATCACTGAAGCTTTCTTT
clone size: NA; V gene: TRBV7-2; J gene: TRBJ2-3; D gene: TRBD1; CDR3 protein: CASSSDRGPTDTQYF; CDR3 DNA: TGTGCCAGCAGCTCGGACAGGGGGCCGACAGATACGCAGTATTTT
clone size: NA; V gene: TRBV6-1; J gene: TRBJ1-1; D gene: NA; CDR3 protein: CASSVGQGNTEAFF; CDR3 DNA: TGTGCCAGCAGTGTTGGGCAGGGGAACACTGAAGCTTTCTTT
clone size: NA; V gene: TRBV5-8; J gene: TRBJ1-4; D gene: NA; CDR3 protein: CASSLEAIRNEKLFF; CDR3 DNA: TGTGCCAGCAGCTTGGAGGCGATCAGGAATGAAAAACTGTTTTTT
clone size: NA; V gene: TRBV7-3; J gene: TRBJ1-1; D gene: NA; CDR3 protein: CASSLTGTPNTEAFF; CDR3 DNA: TGTGCCAGCAGCCTTACCGGGACGCCGAACACTGAAGCTTTCTTT
clone size: NA; V gene: TRBV20-1; J gene: TRBJ2-5; D gene: NA; CDR3 protein: CSAKKEETQYF; CDR3 DNA: TGCAGTGCTAAGAAAGAAGAGACCCAGTACTTC